The next 29 T cell receptor beta chains were all read from a single sample in a study of regulatory T cells in long-lasting Graves disease. Time point denoted: newly diagnosed GD, antithyroid drugs for less than 3 months. PBMC RNA served as the TCR library source. Combining iRepertoire HTBI primers with Arm-PCR of CDR3 regions, the authors built TCR beta libraries. TCRdb itself ran the multiplex PCR reads through MiXCR, one entry per CDR3 protein. The sample yields approximately 360,000 distinct CDR3 sequences, approximately 10% seen once. This sample also belongs to another study, concerning T cells in Graves' hyperthyroidism and ophthalmopathy.

Material: peripheral blood mononuclear cells (PBMCs), obtained at new diagnosis, from a patient treated with antithyroid drugs. Receptor source: a woman under 30 with Graves disease.

The chain recombines TRBV15 with TRBJ1-2; possible D gene TRBD1, 5 bases. In germline, CDR1 is LNHNV, CDR2 YYDKDF (reference sequence). V lost 4 bases and J 1 base, leaving 19 bases between the germline ends. CDR3 length: 17 amino acids. CDR3 bases: TGTGCCACCAGCATGTCCTACTTGACAGAATTTAACTATGGCTACACCTTC. Translating gives CATSMSYLTEFNYGYTF.

This clonotype was recorded at least ten times. The rearrangement joins TRBV12-3 or TRBV12-4 to TRBJ2-3; D unclear. CDR3 length equals 15 residues. The germline V and J ends were trimmed by 6 bases and 0 bases, with 13 bases remaining between them. CDR3 nucleotides: TGTGCCAGCAGCCTAATTGACACTAGCACAGATACGCAGTATTTT. Translating it yields CASSLIDTSTDTQYF.

This clonotype was seen ten or more times. The chain links TRBV27 to TRBJ1-1; TRBD1 matches 8 bases. Germline CDR1 is MNHEY and CDR2 is SMNVEV (reference sequence). This CDR3 comprises 15 residues. The junction had 9 bases not matched to a gene; V was cut back by 6 bases and J by 3 bases. CDR3 bases: TGTGCCAGCAGGCGGGCAGGGGGCATGGACACTGAAGCTTTCTTT. Translated: CASRRAGGMDTEAFF.

This clonotype was detected a few times. This chain uses TRBV5-5 with TRBJ2-1, with D hard to call. The germline CDR1 and CDR2 sequences are SGHKS and YYEKEE (reference sequence). V lost 2 bases, J lost 13 bases, and 13 bases lay in between. The CDR3 contains 12 residues. CDR3 in amino acids: CASSFYSVIQFF. The CDR3 coding sequence is TGTGCCAGCAGCTTTTACTCGGTGATTCAGTTCTTC.

This clonotype was seen many times. This chain connects TRBV7-2 to TRBJ2-1; 9 positions match TRBD1. Germline CDR1 SGHTA, CDR2 FQGNSA. The length of the CDR3 is 14 residues. The ends lost 1 base at V and 5 bases at J; junction bases unmatched: 0. In DNA, the CDR3 is TGTGCCAGCAGCTTAGGGACAGGGGACAATGAGCAGTTCTTC. It codes for CASSLGTGDNEQFF.

This clonotype occurred many times. This sequence joins TRBV7-9 and TRBJ2-5; D possibly corresponds to TRBD2 (5 bases). V shed 6 bases and J shed 2 bases, with 13 bases lying between them. CDR1 SEHNR and CDR2 FQNEAQ come from the germline V gene (reference sequence). The CDR3 is 14 amino acids. The chain's CDR3 is CASRTDGLQETQYF. In nucleotides, the CDR3 is TGTGCCAGCAGAACGGACGGACTTCAAGAGACCCAGTACTTC. Together with reference TRBV7-9 and TRBJ2-5, the CDR3 gives the full variable domain: DTGVSQNPRHKITKRGQNVTFRCDPISEHNRLYWYRQTLGQGPEFLTYFQNEAQLEKSRLLSDRFSAERPKGSFSTLEIQRTEQGDSAMYLCASRTDGLQETQYFGPGTRLLVL.

The chain employs TRBV7-3 and TRBJ2-1; D possibly corresponds to TRBD2 (6 bases). Per the germline V gene, CDR1 is SGHTA and CDR2 is FQGTGA. Trimming removed 3 bases from V and 8 bases from J, with 11 bases in between. The CDR3 runs 13 residues. This chain's CDR3 is CASSFLREHEQFF. In DNA form, the CDR3 reads TGTGCCAGCAGCTTCTTGCGGGAACATGAGCAGTTCTTC.

This chain connects TRBV6-2 or TRBV6-3 to TRBJ2-3, with TRBD2 as a possible D gene (6 bases). Per germline, CDR1 MNHEY and CDR2 SVGEGT. This CDR3 is built from 17 residues. V shed 2 bases and J shed 1 base, with 16 bases lying between them. CDR3 protein: CASSYTGLVYGTDTQYF. CDR3 bases: TGTGCCAGCAGTTACACGGGACTCGTCTATGGCACAGATACGCAGTATTTT.

Ten or more counts support this clonotype. The rearrangement joins TRBV7-2 to TRBJ1-1; 7 bases are a match to TRBD1. V lost 5 bases, J lost 4 bases, and 10 bases stayed unmatched. Germline CDR1 is SGHTA and CDR2 is FQGNSA. The CDR3 is 15 residues long. The CDR3 coding sequence is TGTGCCAGCAGCAAACTATTGAACAGGGGCACTGAAGCTTTCTTT. This translates into CASSKLLNRGTEAFF.

This clonotype occurred many times. V usage is TRBV6-5 and J usage is TRBJ1-1; tentatively, D is TRBD1 (6 bases). CDR3 size: 14 residues. V was shortened by 3 bases and J by 2 bases, with 10 bases between the two germline ends. The V gene's germline CDR1 is MNHEY and CDR2 SVGAGI. The CDR3 loop reads CASSYGGGNTEAFF. CDR3 DNA: TGTGCCAGCAGTTATGGTGGGGGCAACACTGAAGCTTTCTTT.

This clonotype was found many times. The V call is TRBV12-3 or TRBV12-4, the J call TRBJ1-4, with TRBD1 identical over 7 bases. The J segment lost 6 bases and the V segment lost 1 base, leaving 5 bases of the junction unmatched. This CDR3 has 15 amino acids. In nucleotides, the CDR3 is TGTGCCAGCAGTTTAGTGACAGGGAAGGATGAAAAACTGTTTTTT. Amino acids: CASSLVTGKDEKLFF.

As to this clonotype: This may be a read error: a much more frequent sequence differs by one nucleotide. This sequence joins TRBV10-3 and TRBJ2-7; D is possibly TRBD1 (5 bases). The germline V gene encodes CDR1 ENHRY and CDR2 SYGVKD. The CDR3 consists of 15 residues. The CDR3 DNA reads TGTGCCACCAAGGGTAGGGCAGGGCACTCCCACGAGCAGTACTTC. Residues: CATKGRAGHSHEQYF.

This clonotype showed up just a few times. V usage is TRBV19 and J usage is TRBJ1-1, with D possibly TRBD1 on 5 matching bases. V lost 3 bases to trimming and J lost 0 bases, with 17 bases between them. The CDR3 covers 17 residues. Germline V gives CDR1 LNHDA, CDR2 SQIVND (reference sequence). The CDR3 DNA reads TGTGCCAGTAGTATCTCGTCAGGGAACGGCTTGAACACTGAAGCTTTCTTT. Encoded protein: CASSISSGNGLNTEAFF.

This clonotype has a handful of counts. The gene calls are TRBV7-9 and TRBJ2-7; D might be TRBD1 (5 bases). The CDR3 is 12 amino acids. The germline CDR1 and CDR2 sequences are SEHNR and FQNEAQ (reference sequence). V lost 4 bases and J 4 bases, leaving 8 bases between the germline ends. In DNA form, the CDR3 reads TGTGCCAGCAGCTGGACAAGATACGAGCAGTACTTC. Protein product: CASSWTRYEQYF.

The sample holds many counts of this clonotype. This rearrangement joins TRBV12-3 or TRBV12-4 to TRBJ2-2; the match to TRBD1 covers 7 bases. The CDR3 loop spans 12 amino acids. V was pared by 8 bases and J by 7 bases, with 4 bases of the junction left unmatched. The CDR3 region has the DNA TGTGCCAGCGACAGGGTTGACGGGGAGCTGTTTTTT. Translated, it gives CASDRVDGELFF.

Here the CDR3 reads CASSLGRSLSTLHF. The CDR3 DNA reads as TGTGCCAGCAGCCTCGGACGTTCTCTGTCAACCCTCCACTTT. J is TRBJ1-6 and V is TRBV28; D is ambiguous. This CDR3 has 14 amino acids. Germline lookup yields CDR1 MDHEN and CDR2 SYDVKM. V lost 6 bases to trimming and J lost 14 bases, with 20 bases between them.

The chain combines TRBV20-1 with TRBJ1-2; 12 bases are shared with TRBD1. The V segment lost 6 bases and the J segment 1 base; nucleotides outside the gene matches: 15. The CDR3 covers 18 residues. Germline V gene data show CDR1 as DFQATT and CDR2 as SNEGSKA (reference sequence). The CDR3 sequence: CSARPTRDRGHRNYGYTF. The CDR3 coding sequence is TGCAGTGCCCGCCCGACCCGGGACAGGGGGCATCGTAACTATGGCTACACCTTC.

This clonotype was counted many times. The chain combines TRBV6-1 with TRBJ2-7; tentative D call: TRBD2 (6 bases). V dropped 5 bases and J dropped 6 bases, with 11 bases sitting between them. From germline, CDR1 is MNHNS and CDR2 SASEGT. CDR3 size: 12 residues. The CDR3 loop reads CASSPTSIEQYV. CDR3 nucleotides: TGTGCCAGCAGTCCTACTAGCATCGAGCAGTACGTC.

Many counts were recorded for this clonotype. The rearrangement uses TRBV27 and TRBJ1-1; a possible D gene is TRBD1 (5 bases). This CDR3 is built from 12 residues. V lost 6 bases, J lost 7 bases, and 12 bases lay in between. CDR1 is MNHEY and CDR2 is SMNVEV in the germline V gene (reference sequence). The CDR3 nucleotides read TGTGCCAGCAGCCGGACTGGGGGTGAAGCTTTCTTT. Translated, it gives CASSRTGGEAFF.

The chain couples TRBV20-1 to TRBJ2-5; 10 bases agree with TRBD2. From germline, CDR1 is DFQATT and CDR2 SNEGSKA (reference sequence). Trimming took 1 base from V and 4 from J; bases not matched to a gene: 9. This CDR3 has 16 amino acids. The CDR3 spells CSARALAGVSTETQYF. As DNA, the CDR3 is TGCAGTGCTAGAGCCCTAGCGGGGGTATCCACAGAGACCCAGTACTTC.

There are many counts of this clonotype. The chain carries TRBV29-1 and TRBJ2-3, with TRBD2 matching over 13 bases. The germline gives CDR1 SQVTM, CDR2 ANQGSEA. The V gene end was trimmed by 0 bases and the J gene end by 2 bases; junction bases not matched to a gene: 2. The CDR3 has 16 amino acids. The CDR3 nucleotides are TGCAGCGTTGAAGAACTAGCGGGAGGGTACACAGATACGCAGTATTTT. This translates into CSVEELAGGYTDTQYF.

Ten or more counts support this clonotype. The chain recombines TRBV14 with TRBJ2-5; possibly TRBD2 for D (6 bases). The germline V gene encodes CDR1 SGHDN and CDR2 FVKESK. The CDR3 spans 14 residues. The ends were cut back, 0 bases at V and 10 bases at J, with 15 bases in the middle. CDR3 protein: CASSQEWFRGIQYF. The CDR3 coding sequence is TGTGCCAGCAGCCAAGAATGGTTTCGGGGGATCCAGTACTTC.

This clonotype has a count of ten or more. V usage is TRBV24-1 and J usage is TRBJ2-3; no clear D. Per germline, CDR1 KGHDR and CDR2 SFDVKD. V lost 9 bases to trimming and J lost 4 bases, with 10 bases between them. The CDR3 spans 12 residues. The CDR3 loop is CATGTDSDTQYF. CDR3 in DNA: TGTGCCACCGGCACGGATTCAGATACGCAGTATTTT.

This clonotype was seen many times. The chain carries TRBV11-3 and TRBJ1-1; D is unresolved. The germline V and J ends were trimmed by 5 bases and 14 bases, with 21 bases remaining between them. CDR1 and CDR2 from the germline V gene are SGHNT and YENEEA. The CDR3 is made up of 13 amino acids. The chain's CDR3 is CASSPHSESGPFF. DNA of the CDR3: TGTGCCAGCAGCCCTCACTCCGAATCCGGGCCCTTCTTT.

This clonotype was seen a few times. The chain has TRBV7-8 and TRBJ2-2; 8 bases fit TRBD1. V shed 2 bases, J shed 2 bases, and the junction held 7 bases outside the gene matches. CDR3 size: 17 residues. The germline CDR1 and CDR2 sequences are SGHVS and FQNEAQ. The CDR3 is CASSLPGQDSNTGELFF. In nucleotides, the CDR3 is TGTGCCAGCAGCTTACCGGGACAGGACTCTAACACCGGGGAGCTGTTTTTT.

This clonotype showed up many times. The chain uses TRBV12-3 or TRBV12-4 and TRBJ2-1; D is unclear. The CDR3 has 14 amino acids. V lost 1 base and J 5 bases, leaving 9 bases between the germline ends. For the CDR3, the DNA is TGTGCCAGCAGTTTAGGGTTTCTCAACAATGAGCAGTTCTTC. It codes for CASSLGFLNNEQFF.

The rearrangement joins TRBV6-1 to TRBJ2-2, with TRBD2 matching 7 bases. Germline V gene sequence: CDR1 MNHNS, CDR2 SASEGT. The CDR3 totals 13 residues. V lost 7 bases, J lost 7 bases, and 6 bases stayed unmatched. CDR3 loop: CASMGGIGGELFF. The CDR3 DNA reads TGTGCCAGCATGGGGGGGATCGGCGGGGAGCTGTTTTTT.

This clonotype was observed many times. This chain uses TRBV7-9 with TRBJ2-1; D uncertain. The germline V and J ends were trimmed by 8 bases and 8 bases, with 13 bases remaining between them. Per germline, CDR1 SEHNR and CDR2 FQNEAQ (reference sequence). This CDR3 contains 12 residues. In DNA, the CDR3 is TGTGCCAGCCAACAAAGGTTACATGAGCAGTTCTTC. As protein: CASQQRLHEQFF.

This clonotype was observed a few times. V and J are TRBV10-3 and TRBJ1-3; no clear D gene. The germline V gene encodes CDR1 ENHRY and CDR2 SYGVKD. This CDR3 has 14 residues. V was cut by 4 bases and J by 0 bases, with 7 bases left in between. CDR3 sequence reads: CAISGTLSGNTIYF. The CDR3 DNA is TGTGCCATCAGTGGGACCCTCTCTGGAAACACCATATATTTT.